These 20 T cell receptor beta chains came from one sample sequenced in a study of cytomegalovirus exposure and HLA in healthy donors (dated by TCRdb to 2015 to 2018). The library was prepared using the immunoSEQ multiplex PCR assay. TCRdb's version of the immuneACCESS table is confined to in-frame rearrangements and falls short of the full clone set. An unresolved V gene accounts for under half of the shortfall where checked; the remainder is of unknown origin. The sample table shows about 190,000 clones, and 84% are seen once. Over 5.5% of the sample belongs to the ten largest clones. The sample consisted of PBMCs. The receptors stem from a young man in good health and CMV-seropositive.

This chain joins TRBV6-4 and TRBJ2-3; 10 bases are shared with TRBD1. Germline CDR1 is MRHNA and CDR2 is SNTAGT. The V segment lost 3 bases and the J segment 6 bases; nucleotides outside the gene matches: 6. The CDR3 has 15 residues. Here the CDR3 DNA reads TGTGCCAGCAGTGAAACCCGACAGGGGGCGGATACGCAGTATTTT. It translates to CASSETRQGADTQYF.

The chain combines TRBV18 with TRBJ2-1, with D possibly matching TRBD2 (5 bases). This CDR3 spans 15 amino acids. Germline V CDR1 and CDR2: KGHSH, LQKENI. V lost 4 bases to trimming and J lost 0 bases, with 10 bases between them. CDR3 in amino acids: CASSLASSSYNEQFF. CDR3 nucleotide sequence: TGTGCCAGCTCACTAGCGTCGAGCTCCTACAATGAGCAGTTCTTC. Full variable domain (outside the CDR3, taken from reference TRBV18 and TRBJ2-1): NAGVMQNPRHLVRRRGQEARLRCSPMKGHSHVYWYRQLPEEGLKFMVYLQKENIIDESGMPKERFSAEFPKEGPSILRIQQVVRGDSAAYFCASSLASSSYNEQFFGPGTRLTVL.

The CDR3 here is CASSLPGTNYNEQFF. CDR3 nucleotide sequence: TGTGCCAGCAGCCTACCAGGGACTAACTACAATGAGCAGTTCTTC. The chain is built from TRBV5-5 and TRBJ2-1, with 7 bases that match TRBD2. Trimming removed 4 bases from V and 3 bases from J; junction bases left unmatched: 7. This CDR3 spans 15 amino acids. Germline V gene lookup returns CDR1 SGHKS and CDR2 YYEKEE (reference sequence).

V gene TRBV6-1 combines with J gene TRBJ2-1, with 8 bases aligning to TRBD2. CDR1 is MNHNS and CDR2 is SASEGT in the germline V gene. The CDR3 consists of 15 residues. J lost 0 bases, V lost 5 bases, and 3 bases had no gene match. The CDR3 here is CASSSGGSSYNEQFF. As DNA, the CDR3 is TGTGCCAGCAGTTCGGGGGGGAGCTCCTACAATGAGCAGTTCTTC.

V and J are TRBV7-7 and TRBJ2-2; 10 bases align to TRBD2. V lost 1 base to trimming and J lost 5 bases; unmatched junction nucleotides: 4. CDR3 length: 16 residues. Germline loops: CDR1 SSHAT, CDR2 FNYEAQ (reference sequence). Written as DNA, the CDR3 is TGTGCCAGCAGCTTAGTGGCTAGCGGGAGTACCGGGGAGCTGTTTTTT. Translated: CASSLVASGSTGELFF.

In its sample, this clone was seen a few times. The chain is built from TRBV15 and TRBJ1-4; D is unresolved. Germline values: CDR1 LNHNV, CDR2 YYDKDF (reference sequence). Trimming shortened V by 1 base and J by 5 bases, and 8 bases separated the two germline ends. The CDR3 has 14 residues. The CDR3 loop reads CATSRGAENEKLFF. CDR3 in DNA: TGTGCCACCAGCAGAGGTGCGGAGAATGAAAAACTGTTTTTT. The full variable domain, in which reference TRBV15 and TRBJ1-4 provide the parts outside the CDR3, is DAMVIQNPRYQVTQFGKPVTLSCSQTLNHNVMYWYQQKSSQAPKLLFHYYDKDFNNEADTPDNFQSRRPNTSFCFLDIRSPGLGDTAMYLCATSRGAENEKLFFGSGTQLSVL.

This clone has just one count. The rearrangement uses TRBV9 and TRBJ2-5, with 8 bases identical to TRBD1. Germline V gene lookup returns CDR1 SGDLS and CDR2 YYNGEE. This CDR3 is 16 amino acids long. The junction had 11 bases not matched to a gene; V was cut back by 3 bases and J by 4 bases. The CDR3 spells CASSAAGGRGRETQYF. In DNA, the CDR3 is TGTGCCAGCAGCGCCGCCGGTGGCAGGGGGCGAGAGACCCAGTACTTC.

The chain combines TRBV28 with TRBJ2-7, with 7 bases fitting TRBD1. Germline trimming cut 7 bases from V and 0 bases from J; bases unmatched to any gene: 12. There are 16 residues in the CDR3. In germline, CDR1 is MDHEN, CDR2 SYDVKM. CDR3 sequence: CASKSGGQISSYEQYF. The CDR3, as DNA: TGTGCCAGCAAATCTGGGGGACAGATAAGCTCCTACGAGCAGTACTTC.

This clone was found a few times. The V call is TRBV6-5, the J call TRBJ2-7, with a possible D match to TRBD2 (5 bases). Trimming took 7 bases from V and 4 from J, leaving 14 bases between them. This CDR3 has 13 residues. Germline loops: CDR1 MNHEY, CDR2 SVGAGI. Here the CDR3 DNA reads TGTGCCAGCACATCGACCCGAGGGTACGAGCAGTACTTC. Translation: CASTSTRGYEQYF.

V gene TRBV27 combines with J gene TRBJ2-7; perhaps TRBD2 as D (6 bases). Germline assignment: CDR1 MNHEY and CDR2 SMNVEV (reference sequence). The V and J ends lost 3 bases and 4 bases respectively, with 13 bases between them. This CDR3 is built from 14 residues. CDR3 residues: CASSLEGLVYEQYF. In DNA, the CDR3 is TGTGCCAGCAGTTTGGAGGGTTTAGTATACGAGCAGTACTTC.

The rearrangement joins TRBV4-3 to TRBJ1-3; 7 nucleotides line up with TRBD1. The V segment lost 4 bases and the J segment 2 bases; nucleotides outside the gene matches: 8. The CDR3 consists of 16 residues. The germline gives CDR1 LGHNA, CDR2 YSLEER. The CDR3 DNA is TGCGCCAGCAGCCGAGCCGACAGGGATCCTGGAAACACCATATATTTT. The encoded protein is CASSRADRDPGNTIYF.

The chain couples TRBV4-3 to TRBJ2-1; 8 bases are a match to TRBD2. Looked up from germline, CDR1 is LGHNA and CDR2 is YSLEER. The V and J ends lost 0 bases and 3 bases, in that order; junction bases with no gene match: 7. CDR3 length: 17 amino acids. CDR3 sequence reads: CASSQDRRTSLYNEQFF. Here the CDR3 DNA reads TGCGCCAGCAGCCAAGATCGAAGGACTAGCCTCTACAATGAGCAGTTCTTC.

This sequence joins TRBV5-1 and TRBJ2-5; 9 bases are shared with TRBD2. Germline V CDR1 and CDR2: SGHRS, YFSETQ. This CDR3 spans 14 amino acids. Trimming at V came to 4 bases and at J to 5 bases, leaving 6 bases not matched to a gene. DNA of the CDR3: TGCGCCAGCAGCCTTAGCGGGAGAGGGGAGACCCAGTACTTC. It translates to CASSLSGRGETQYF.

J is TRBJ1-2 and V is TRBV28, with 9 bases identical to TRBD1. Germline CDR1 and CDR2: MDHEN and SYDVKM. V shed 3 bases and J 5 bases; nucleotides not matched to a gene: 4. The CDR3 has 14 amino acids. The CDR3: CASSFGDRVYGYTF. The CDR3 nucleotides are TGTGCCAGCAGTTTTGGGGACAGGGTATATGGCTACACCTTC.

The genes are TRBV30 and TRBJ2-1, with TRBD2 matching 9 bases. CDR1 is GTSNPN, CDR2 SVGIG, per germline (reference sequence). The CDR3 is 15 amino acids. The junction had 4 bases not matched to a gene; V was cut back by 0 bases and J by 4 bases. The CDR3 DNA reads TGTGCCTGGAGTGTAGGAGCGGGAGGTTACAATGAGCAGTTCTTC. Protein: CAWSVGAGGYNEQFF. Combining the CDR3 with reference TRBV30 and TRBJ2-1 gives the whole variable domain SQTIHQWPATLVQPVGSPLSLECTVEGTSNPNLYWYRQAAGRGLQLLFYSVGIGQISSEVPQNLSASRPQDRQFILSSKKLLLSDSGFYLCAWSVGAGGYNEQFFGPGTRLTVL.

Only one count was recorded for this clone. The V gene is TRBV5-1, the J gene TRBJ2-5, with D perhaps TRBD2 (5 bases). Trimming cost V 2 bases and J 0 bases, with 11 bases left between them. Germline V CDR1 and CDR2: SGHRS, YFSETQ. The CDR3 loop spans 15 amino acids. The DNA for the CDR3 is TGCGCCAGCAGCTTTGAGGGATCCCACCAAGAGACCCAGTACTTC. The encoded protein is CASSFEGSHQETQYF.

The chain carries TRBV27 and TRBJ1-5; TRBD1 might be the D (5 bases). Germline V gene lookup returns CDR1 MNHEY and CDR2 SMNVEV (reference sequence). V lost 7 bases and J lost 2, with 15 bases in between. This CDR3 has 15 amino acids. The CDR3, as DNA: TGTGCCAGCAAAGGAGGGGCTTTGGGCAATCAGCCCCAGCATTTT. Protein product: CASKGGALGNQPQHF.

This clone turned up a few times. J is TRBJ1-5 and V is TRBV6-1; D remains unclear. The CDR3 runs to 12 residues. CDR1 is MNHNS and CDR2 is SASEGT in the germline V gene. V lost 11 bases and J 3 bases, leaving 11 bases between the germline ends. As DNA, the CDR3 is TGTGCCGGAGAGGGTAACAATCAGCCCCAGCATTTT. Encoded protein: CAGEGNNQPQHF.

V is TRBV27 and J is TRBJ2-3; D remains unclear. CDR1 is MNHEY, CDR2 SMNVEV, per germline (reference sequence). The CDR3 is 16 residues long. Trimming cost V 5 bases and J 0 bases, with 15 bases left between them. CDR3 sequence reads: CASSPRVPISTDTQYF. The CDR3 DNA follows: TGTGCCAGCAGTCCCCGAGTCCCCATTAGCACAGATACGCAGTATTTT.

The V and J genes are TRBV9 and TRBJ2-1, with D tentatively TRBD2 (6 bases). V was clipped by 0 bases and J by 8 bases, with 12 bases between them. The CDR3 sequence is 14 residues long. Germline V gives CDR1 SGDLS, CDR2 YYNGEE. CDR3 loop: CASSVAGVSYEQFF. DNA of the CDR3: TGTGCCAGCAGCGTAGCGGGAGTAAGCTATGAGCAGTTCTTC.